Listed below are T cell receptor beta chains from one sample, sequenced in a study of blood T cell repertoires in COVID-19. Measured with immunoSEQ multiplex PCR; TCRdb has only the in-frame clones, and not every one. The sample contains about 170,000 clones, less than 90% of which appear only once. Material: peripheral blood. The receptors were gathered from a man aged 60 to 69 with acute or convalescent COVID-19. CDR3s include the opening cysteine and the closing phenylalanine or tryptophan. D genes are given only for firm matches. Some rows mark clone size as missing; the rest say once, few, many or name a class of expanded clone.

TRBJ2-1 | . | TRBV6-1 | . | TGTGCCAGCAGTGAAGCGGTACGGGGTGAGCAGTTCTTC | CASSEAVRGEQFF
TRBJ1-6 | . | TRBV29-1 | TRBD1 | TGCAGCGTTAAACTTTGGACAGGGGATAATTCACCCCTCCACTTT | CSVKLWTGDNSPLHF
TRBJ1-6 | once | TRBV6-5 | TRBD1 | TGTGCCAGCACCCTGGACAGGGCAGATTCACCCCTCCACTTT | CASTLDRADSPLHF
TRBJ2-2 | . | TRBV7-7 | TRBD1 | TGTGCCAGCAGCCCACTTAGCGGGACAGGGGGCAACACCGGGGAGCTGTTTTTT | CASSPLSGTGGNTGELFF
TRBJ2-5 | . | TRBV27 | TRBD1 | TGTGCCAGCATCCTAGAGGTGGGACAGGGGTGGAAGTACTTC | CASILEVGQGWKYF
TRBJ1-1 | . | TRBV7-6 | . | TGTGCCAGCAGCCCTACACAGGGCTTGAACACTGAAGCTTTCTTT | CASSPTQGLNTEAFF
TRBJ1-2 | . | TRBV21-1 | . | TGTGCCAGCAGCACAGGGACAGGGTGCAACTATGGCTACACCTTC | CASSTGTGCNYGYTF
TRBJ2-3 | . | TRBV7-8 | TRBD2 | TGTGCCAGCAGCCCACTTGGGGGGGGCACAGATACGCAGTATTTT | CASSPLGGGTDTQYF
TRBJ1-2 | . | TRBV6-5 | . | TGTGCCATCCCGAAACAGACTAACTATGGCTACACCTTC | CAIPKQTNYGYTF
TRBJ2-1 | . | TRBV25-1 | . | TGTGCCAGCAGGACAGGGACTGTGTATGAGCAGTTCTTC | CASRTGTVYEQFF
TRBJ1-2 | . | TRBV10-3 | TRBD1 | TGTGCCATCAGTGGTGGGACAGGTGGGTTCAACTATGGCTACACCTTC | CAISGGTGGFNYGYTF
TRBJ2-5 | . | TRBV9 | TRBD2 | TGTGCCAGCAGCGTAGGAGGGCGGGAGGGGGAGACCCAGTACTTC | CASSVGGREGETQYF
TRBJ2-1 | . | TRBV10-2 | . | TGCGCCAGTGGGACACCAATGCCTAGCTCCTACAATGAGCAGTTCTTC | CASGTPMPSSYNEQFF
TRBJ2-7 | . | TRBV7-6 | TRBD2 | TGTGCCAGCAGCCGGACTAGCGGGTGGGAATACGAGCAGTACTTC | CASSRTSGWEYEQYF
TRBJ1-1 | . | TRBV11-2 | TRBD1 | TGTGCCAGCAGCTTGGGACAGGGAAGAATGACTGAAGCTTTCTTT | CASSLGQGRMTEAFF
TRBJ1-1 | . | TRBV2 | . | TGTGCCAGCAGCCGGGGAGGGGTCACTGAAGCTTTCTTT | CASSRGGVTEAFF
TRBJ1-1 | . | TRBV18 | . | TGTGCCAGCTCACCACCATGGTCCAGGGGGAACACTGAAGCTTTCTTT | CASSPPWSRGNTEAFF